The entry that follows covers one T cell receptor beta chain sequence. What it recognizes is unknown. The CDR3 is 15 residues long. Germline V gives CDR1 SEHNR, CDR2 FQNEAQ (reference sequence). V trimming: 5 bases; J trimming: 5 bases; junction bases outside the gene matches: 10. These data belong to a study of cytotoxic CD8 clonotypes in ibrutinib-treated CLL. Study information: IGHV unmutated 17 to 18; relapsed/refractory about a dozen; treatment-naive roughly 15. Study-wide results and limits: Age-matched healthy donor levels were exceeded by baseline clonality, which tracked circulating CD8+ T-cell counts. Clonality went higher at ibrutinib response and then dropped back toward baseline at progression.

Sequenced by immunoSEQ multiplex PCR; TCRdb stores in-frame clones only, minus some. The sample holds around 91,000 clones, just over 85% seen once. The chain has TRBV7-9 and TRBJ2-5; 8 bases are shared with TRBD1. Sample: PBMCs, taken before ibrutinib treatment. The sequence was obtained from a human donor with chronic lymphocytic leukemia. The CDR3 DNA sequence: TGTGCCAGCAGCCCGCTCCGGACAGGGATCGAGACCCAGTACTTC. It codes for CASSPLRTGIETQYF.